Below are 6 T cell receptor beta chains sequenced from a single sample in a study of a mutant IDH1 vaccine in newly diagnosed glioma (dated by TCRdb to the early 2020s). The protocol used for the library was the immunoSEQ multiplex PCR assay. The source is immuneACCESS, and TCRdb retained only in-frame sequences with V and J called. Part of the clones is not carried over; for the studies checked, unresolved V genes explain less than half of this, and the remainder is unexplained. The sample profile shows about 68,000 clones; 79% of them were found once. The top ten constitute around 8.2% of the sample. The time point label corresponds to: baseline, week 1 (first vaccination visit). This sample's treatment or condition label indicates: pre-vaccination baseline after standard-of-care therapy. Sequencing used PBMCs, obtained from a glioma patient treated with radiotherapy, temozolomide or both. These receptors all come from a man aged 50 or older with glioma.

This chain connects TRBV30 to TRBJ1-5, with TRBD1 as a possible D gene (5 bases). The CDR3 loop spans 14 amino acids. The germline V gene encodes CDR1 GTSNPN and CDR2 SVGIG (reference sequence). V dropped 1 base and J dropped 7 bases, with 14 bases sitting between them. The CDR3 DNA follows: TGTGCCTGGAGTGAGGGGCAGGGAGGGCAGCCCCAGCATTTT. It is translated as CAWSEGQGGQPQHF.

This clone was seen just once. The chain joins TRBV19 to TRBJ1-5; D remains ambiguous. Germline lookup yields CDR1 LNHDA and CDR2 SQIVND (reference sequence). With 2 bases removed from V and 5 bases from J, the gap between germline ends came to 7 bases. This CDR3 is 13 amino acids long. CDR3 protein: CASSISRDQPQHF. CDR3 nucleotides: TGTGCCAGTAGTATAAGCCGGGATCAGCCCCAGCATTTT.

The CDR3 reads CAWGEGWNEQFF. CDR3 DNA sequence: TGTGCCTGGGGCGAAGGGTGGAATGAGCAGTTCTTC. V usage is TRBV30 and J usage is TRBJ2-1; D unresolved. The V and J ends lost 5 bases and 7 bases respectively, with 12 bases between them. The germline V gene has CDR1 GTSNPN and CDR2 SVGIG (reference sequence). The CDR3 is made up of 12 amino acids.

V usage is TRBV15 and J usage is TRBJ1-6; D ambiguous. The germline V and J ends were trimmed by 3 bases and 9 bases, with 6 bases remaining between them. CDR1 is LNHNV and CDR2 is YYDKDF in the germline V gene (reference sequence). The CDR3 is 12 residues long. The CDR3 bases are TGTGCCACCAGCAGTAAGACTTCACCCCTCCACTTT. The encoded protein is CATSSKTSPLHF.

The rearrangement links TRBV5-1 to TRBJ1-2; D not resolved. The germline gives CDR1 SGHRS, CDR2 YFSETQ. The ends were cut back, 2 bases at V and 6 bases at J, with 20 bases in the middle. This CDR3 contains 16 residues. The CDR3 protein is CASSLYNEGRRDGYTF. In nucleotides, the CDR3 is TGCGCCAGCAGCTTATATAATGAGGGCCGCCGGGATGGCTACACCTTC.

This sequence joins TRBV7-6 and TRBJ2-5; 11 bases are shared with TRBD2. V trimming: 3 bases; J trimming: 3 bases; junction bases outside the gene matches: 0. Germline V gene sequence: CDR1 SGHVS, CDR2 FNYEAQ. The CDR3 runs to 14 residues. The CDR3 reads CASSFSGGEETQYF. In nucleotides, the CDR3 is TGTGCCAGCAGCTTTAGCGGGGGGGAAGAGACCCAGTACTTC.